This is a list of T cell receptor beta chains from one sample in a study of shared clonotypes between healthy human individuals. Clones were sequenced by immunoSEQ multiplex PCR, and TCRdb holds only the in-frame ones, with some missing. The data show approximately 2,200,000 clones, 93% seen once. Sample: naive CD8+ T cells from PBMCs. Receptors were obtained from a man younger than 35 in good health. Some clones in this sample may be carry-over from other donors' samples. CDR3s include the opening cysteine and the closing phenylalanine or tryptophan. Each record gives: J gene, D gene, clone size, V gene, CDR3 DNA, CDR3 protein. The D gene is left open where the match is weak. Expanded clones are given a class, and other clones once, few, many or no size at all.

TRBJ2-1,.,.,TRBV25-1,TGTGCCAGCAGTGGTATAACCTTCATCAATGAGCAGTTCTTC,CASSGITFINEQFF
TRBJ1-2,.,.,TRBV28,TGTGCCAGCAGCCACCGGACCCTTCGAAGCTATGGCTACACCTTC,CASSHRTLRSYGYTF
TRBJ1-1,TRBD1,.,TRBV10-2,TGCGCCAGCAGAAAGACAGGGGGCGTCCACACTGAAGCTTTCTTT,CASRKTGGVHTEAFF
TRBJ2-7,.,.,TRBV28,TGTGCCAGCAAAGGGGCTCGACTTAGTACCCCCTACGAGCAGTACTTC,CASKGARLSTPYEQYF
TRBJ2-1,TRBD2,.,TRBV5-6,TGTGCCAGCAGTCCGACTAGCGGGAGTATCAATGAGCAGTTCTTC,CASSPTSGSINEQFF
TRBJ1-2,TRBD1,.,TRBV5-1,TGCGCCAGCAGCCAGACAGGGGAGGATGTGGGCTACACCTTC,CASSQTGEDVGYTF
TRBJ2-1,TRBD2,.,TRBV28,TGTGCCAGCAGTTTTGGTACAGGACTAGAGATCGGCAATGAGCAGTTCTTC,CASSFGTGLEIGNEQFF
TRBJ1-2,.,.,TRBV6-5,TGTGCCAGCAGTTACACGCCGACAGTCGGGGGCTACACCTTC,CASSYTPTVGGYTF
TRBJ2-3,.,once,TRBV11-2,TGTGCCAGCACCGGGAGTTGGGCAGATACGCAGTATTTT,CASTGSWADTQYF
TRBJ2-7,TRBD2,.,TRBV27,TGTGCCAGCAGAAAATTAGCGGGAGGCACCCCGTACGAGCAGTACTTC,CASRKLAGGTPYEQYF
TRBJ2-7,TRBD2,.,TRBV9,TGTGCCAGCAGCGTTAGCGGGAGTAGTGACGAGCAGTACTTC,CASSVSGSSDEQYF
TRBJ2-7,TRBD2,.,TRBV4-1,TGCGCCAGCAGCCATGAGGGACTAGCGGGAGGTTCCTACGAGCAGTACTTC,CASSHEGLAGGSYEQYF
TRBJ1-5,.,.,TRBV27,TGTGCCAGCAGCCTCGGGGGCGGCAATCAGCCCCAGCATTTT,CASSLGGGNQPQHF
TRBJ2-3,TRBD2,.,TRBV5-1,TGCGCCAGCAGCTCGGGACTAGCGGATAAAGATACGCAGTATTTT,CASSSGLADKDTQYF
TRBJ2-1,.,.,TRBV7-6,TGTGCCAGCAGCCCAAGGGAACTAGAAAGCTCCTACAATGAGCAGTTCTTC,CASSPRELESSYNEQFF
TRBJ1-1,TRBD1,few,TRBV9,TGTGCCAGCAGCGTGACAGGGGGCGGGAACACTGAAGCTTTCTTT,CASSVTGGGNTEAFF
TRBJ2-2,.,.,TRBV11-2,TGTGCCAGCAGCTTAGTAGGGACTTCTGAGCTAGGCACCGGGGAGCTGTTTTTT,CASSLVGTSELGTGELFF
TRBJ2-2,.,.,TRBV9,TGTGCCAGCAGCCCCTCCCCAAATATAGACCTCTCCGGGGAGCTGTTTTTT,CASSPSPNIDLSGELFF
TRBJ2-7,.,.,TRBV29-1,TGCAGCGCCGAGAACACGGATTCCTACGAGCAGTACTTC,CSAENTDSYEQYF
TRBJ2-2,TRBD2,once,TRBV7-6,TGTGCCAGCAGCTCCATCCGCCCGGGACTAGCGGGAGGGTCGGACACCGGGGAGCTGTTTTTT,CASSSIRPGLAGGSDTGELFF
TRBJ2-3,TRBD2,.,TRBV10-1,TGCGCCAGCAGTGATCAGCGGGAGTGGGCAGATACGCAGTATTTT,CASSDQREWADTQYF
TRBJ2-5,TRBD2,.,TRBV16,TGTGCCAGCAGCCAACCGACTAGCTCACGAGAGACCCAGTACTTC,CASSQPTSSRETQYF
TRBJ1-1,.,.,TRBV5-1,TGCGCCAGCAGCTATTCCCCAGGGGAAGCTGAAGCTTTCTTT,CASSYSPGEAEAFF
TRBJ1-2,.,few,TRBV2,TGTGCCAGCACTGACCCCAGGGTCGGCTATGGCTACACCTTC,CASTDPRVGYGYTF
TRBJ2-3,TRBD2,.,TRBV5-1,TGCGCCAGCAGCGGAGACGCTAGCGGGAGGATGAGCACAGATACGCAGTATTTT,CASSGDASGRMSTDTQYF